This record looks at one T cell receptor (beta chain) sequence and its context. The antigen it recognizes is unknown. No base-level quality is on record; no much larger clone is a single base apart. This entry is derived from a study of blood T cell repertoires in COVID-19 (dated by TCRdb to the early 2020s). Background on the whole study: Collaborator samples came from the United States, Italy and Spain and covered acute and convalescent phases of COVID-19. The prospective study material was composed of cDNA or gDNA derived from T cells, B-cell-depleted T cells, or PBMCs. Subjects who had been exposed to COVID-19, were actively infected with it, or had recovered from it provided the deeply sampled blood TCRbeta repertoires that made up the dataset. A de-identified subject ID, COVID-19 status, age in years and sex were almost always included in the sample metadata. The repertoires were released in a freely available public database meant as a resource for research on the immune response to SARS-CoV-2. The samples were drawn from the first 160 participants of the ongoing ImmuneRACE study and from 1,200 or so subjects provided by 6 global collaborators. Where available, HLA class I and class II types were obtained from metadata supplied by the sample provider rather than from assay-based typing.

Looking up the germline V gene yields CDR1 SGHNT and CDR2 YENEEA. The V end gives up 1 base and the J end 4 bases, leaving 5 bases in the junction not matched to a gene. The CDR3 numbers 15 residues from cysteine through phenylalanine. Solely the CDR3 DNA is kept, with 45 bases framed from the first base. TCRbeta CDR3 regions were amplified from genomic DNA using the immunoSEQ Assay, a bias-controlled multiplex PCR. The authors processed their data as follows. The number of nucleated cells in each sample was estimated from the amplification of reference gene primers within the assay. Sequence reads were collapsed and filtered to measure the absolute abundance of every unique TCRbeta CDR3 rearrangement. For each sample, productive Simpson clonality was calculated as the square root of Simpson's diversity index across productive rearrangements. In its TCRdb copy, this immuneACCESS table keeps in-frame sequences only and misses some clones. Where compared with another copy, unresolved V genes explain less than half of these, and the others have no known cause. The D gene and trimming were derived from the DNA, and the V and J assignments and clone size from that table. Here the sample has about 150,000 clones; roughly 80% occur a single time. Roughly 3.5% of the sample is held by the ten biggest clonotypes.

Results and caveats for the whole study, not just this receptor: The amount of clinical and demographic metadata varied by source and participant and was provided uncurated.

Whole blood was collected in K2EDTA tubes by collaborating institutions according to the institutions' own protocols. Collaborator samples were shipped for TCRbeta analysis as frozen whole blood, isolated PBMCs, or DNA extracted from either sample type. This sequence uses TRBV11-3 and TRBJ2-7; TRBD1 fits 9 bases in the junction. The sequence was collected from a woman of 80 years or more with acute or convalescent COVID-19. Sequenced: peripheral blood. The base sequence is TGTGCCAGCAGCTTAGGGGGACAGGGCGTATACGAGCAGTACTTC. This gives the protein CASSLGGQGVYEQYF. When the CDR3 is completed using the reference TRBV11-3 and TRBJ2-7 genes on either side, the full variable domain is EAGVVQSPRYKIIEKKQPVAFWCNPISGHNTLYWYLQNLGQGPELLIRYENEEAVDDSQLPKDRFSAERLKGVDSTLKIQPAELGDSAVYLCASSLGGQGVYEQYFGPGTRLTVT.